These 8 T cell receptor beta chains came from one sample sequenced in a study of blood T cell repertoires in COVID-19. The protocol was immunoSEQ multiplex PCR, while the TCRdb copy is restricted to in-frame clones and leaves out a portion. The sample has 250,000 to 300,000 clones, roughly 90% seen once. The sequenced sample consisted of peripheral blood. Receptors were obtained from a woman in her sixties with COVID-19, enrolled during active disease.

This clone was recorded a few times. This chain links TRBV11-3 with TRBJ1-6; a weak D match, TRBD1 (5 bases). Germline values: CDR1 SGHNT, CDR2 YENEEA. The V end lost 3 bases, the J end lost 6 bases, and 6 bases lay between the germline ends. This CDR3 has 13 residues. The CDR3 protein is CASSFGGNSPLHF. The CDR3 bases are TGTGCCAGCAGCTTCGGGGGTAATTCACCCCTCCACTTT. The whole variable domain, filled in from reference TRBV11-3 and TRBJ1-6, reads EAGVVQSPRYKIIEKKQPVAFWCNPISGHNTLYWYLQNLGQGPELLIRYENEEAVDDSQLPKDRFSAERLKGVDSTLKIQPAELGDSAVYLCASSFGGNSPLHFGNGTRLTVT.

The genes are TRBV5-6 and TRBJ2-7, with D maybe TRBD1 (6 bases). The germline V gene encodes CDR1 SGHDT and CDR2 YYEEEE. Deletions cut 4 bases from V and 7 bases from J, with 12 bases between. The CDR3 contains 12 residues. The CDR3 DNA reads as TGTGCCAGCAGCATCGGACAGAGTGAGCAGTACTTC. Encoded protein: CASSIGQSEQYF.

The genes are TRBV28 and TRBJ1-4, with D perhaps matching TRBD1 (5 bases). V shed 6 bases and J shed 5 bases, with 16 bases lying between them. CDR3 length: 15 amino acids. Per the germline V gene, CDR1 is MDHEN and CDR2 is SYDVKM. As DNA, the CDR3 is TGTGCCAGCAGCGAAGTAGGGTCAGGGAATGAAAAACTGTTTTTT. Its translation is CASSEVGSGNEKLFF.

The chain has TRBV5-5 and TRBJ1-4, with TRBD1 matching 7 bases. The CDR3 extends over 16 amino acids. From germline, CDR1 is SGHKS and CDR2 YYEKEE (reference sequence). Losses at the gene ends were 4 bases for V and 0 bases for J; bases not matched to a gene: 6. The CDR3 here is CASSRQGDTTNEKLFF. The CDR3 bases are TGTGCCAGCAGCAGACAGGGCGATACAACTAATGAAAAACTGTTTTTT.

CDR3: CASSIGEDREVNEQFF. The CDR3 nucleotides are TGTGCCAGCAGCATCGGTGAGGACAGGGAAGTCAATGAGCAGTTCTTC. The V and J genes are TRBV3-1 (or the pseudogene TRBV3-2) and TRBJ2-1; the match to TRBD1 covers 8 bases. Germline loops: CDR1 LGHDT, CDR2 YNNKEL (reference sequence). The CDR3 runs 16 residues. The trim removed 5 bases at V and 6 bases at J, leaving 12 bases unmatched.

CDR3 in DNA: TGTGCCAGTAGCGACACGGACAGGGGATACTACGAGCAGTACTTC. This sequence encodes CASSDTDRGYYEQYF. J is TRBJ2-7 and V is TRBV19; 9 bases align to TRBD1. The germline V gene has CDR1 LNHDA and CDR2 SQIVND (reference sequence). The CDR3 spans 15 residues. V lost 6 bases and J lost 3; bases outside the gene matches: 9.

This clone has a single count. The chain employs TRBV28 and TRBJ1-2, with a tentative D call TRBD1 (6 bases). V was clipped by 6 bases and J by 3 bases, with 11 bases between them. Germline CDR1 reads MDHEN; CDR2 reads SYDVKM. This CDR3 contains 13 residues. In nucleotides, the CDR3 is TGTGCCAGCAGGCCAACAGGGTACTATGGCTACACCTTC. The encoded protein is CASRPTGYYGYTF.

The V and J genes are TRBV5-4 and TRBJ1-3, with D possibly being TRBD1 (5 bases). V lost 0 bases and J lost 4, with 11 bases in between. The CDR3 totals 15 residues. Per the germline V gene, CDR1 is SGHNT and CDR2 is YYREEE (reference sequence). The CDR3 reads CASSLAATAGNTIYF. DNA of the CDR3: TGTGCCAGCAGCTTGGCTGCGACAGCGGGAAACACCATATATTTT. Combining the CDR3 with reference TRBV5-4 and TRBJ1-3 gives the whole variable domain ETGVTQSPTHLIKTRGQQVTLRCSSQSGHNTVSWYQQALGQGPQFIFQYYREEENGRGNFPPRFSGLQFPNYSSELNVNALELDDSALYLCASSLAATAGNTIYFGEGSWLTVV.